This note documents a single T cell receptor (beta chain) sequence. What this receptor recognizes is not known. No base quality information exists; no much larger clone differs at one position. The CDR3 numbers 15 residues from cysteine through phenylalanine. The CDR3 DNA has 45 bases and is translated from base 1. From a lookup of the germline V gene (reference sequence), CDR1 and CDR2 are LNHDA and SQIVND. After removal of 7 bases from V and 2 bases from J, the junction retains 7 bases not matched to a gene. These data come from a study of blood T cell repertoires in COVID-19 (dated by TCRdb to the early 2020s). Looking at the study overall: Collaborator samples came from the United States, Italy and Spain and covered acute and convalescent phases of COVID-19. Sample metadata almost always included a de-identified subject ID, COVID-19 status, age in years and sex. The samples were drawn from two sources: the first 160 participants of the ongoing ImmuneRACE study, and about 1,300 subjects contributed by 6 global collaborators. The repertoires were released in a freely available public database meant as a resource for research on the immune response to SARS-CoV-2. Where available, HLA class I and class II types were taken from metadata supplied by the sample provider and were not determined by assay-based typing. The prospective study material was composed of cDNA or gDNA derived from T cells, B-cell-depleted T cells, or PBMCs. The dataset comprised deeply sampled blood TCRbeta repertoires from subjects exposed to, actively infected with, or recovered from COVID-19. Overall study results and their limits: How much clinical and demographic metadata was included differed by source and by participant, and the metadata was provided uncurated.

TCRbeta CDR3 regions were amplified from genomic DNA using the immunoSEQ Assay, a bias-controlled multiplex PCR. As for how the authors treated the data: Within the assay, amplification of reference gene primers was used to estimate how many nucleated cells each sample contained. Sequence reads were collapsed and filtered to measure the absolute abundance of every unique TCRbeta CDR3 rearrangement. For each sample, productive Simpson clonality was calculated by taking the square root of Simpson's diversity index across productive rearrangements. In its TCRdb copy, this immuneACCESS table keeps in-frame sequences only and misses some clones. Where compared with another copy, unresolved V genes explain less than half of these, and the others have no known cause. Clone size and the V and J calls come from that table; the DNA yielded D and trimming. In this sample the table shows over 200,000 clones, approximately 90% of which occur a single time. Roughly 2.6% of the sample rests with the top ten.

One collaborating source in Seattle enrolled patients during active infection and followed them longitudinally through the course of disease. The collaborating institutions used their own protocols to collect whole blood in K2EDTA tubes. For TCRbeta analysis, collaborator samples were shipped as frozen whole blood, as isolated PBMCs, or as DNA extracted from either sample type. What was sequenced was peripheral blood. The receptor was derived from a man aged 25 to 40 with COVID-19, enrolled during active disease. The rearrangement combines TRBV19 with TRBJ1-5; 8 middle bases align to TRBD1. The nucleotides are TGTGCCAGTACAGCACCGACAGGGGGCAATCAGCCCCAGCATTTT. This translates into CASTAPTGGNQPQHF.